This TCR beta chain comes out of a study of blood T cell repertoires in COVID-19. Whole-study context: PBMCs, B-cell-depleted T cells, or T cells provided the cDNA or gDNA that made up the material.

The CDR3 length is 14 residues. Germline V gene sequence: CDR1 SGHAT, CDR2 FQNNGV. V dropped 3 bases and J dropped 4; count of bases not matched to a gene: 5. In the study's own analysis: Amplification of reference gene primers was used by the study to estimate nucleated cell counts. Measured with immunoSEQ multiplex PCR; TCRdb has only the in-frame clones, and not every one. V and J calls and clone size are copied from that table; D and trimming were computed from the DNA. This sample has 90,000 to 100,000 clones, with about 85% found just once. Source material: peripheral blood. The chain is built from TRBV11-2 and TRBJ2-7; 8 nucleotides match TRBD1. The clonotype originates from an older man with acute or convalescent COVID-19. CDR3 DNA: TGTGCCAGCAGCTTCAGGACAGGGTGGTACGAGCAGTACTTC. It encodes CASSFRTGWYEQYF.